This TCR beta chain was identified during a study of OX40 agonist ivuxolimab in advanced cancers. Germline assignment: CDR1 MGHRA and CDR2 YSYEKL. J was trimmed by 0 bases and V by 2 bases; bases with no gene match: 6. The CDR3 length is 16 residues. TCRdb's copy holds only in-frame clones and misses some; the assay was immunoSEQ multiplex PCR. The sample shows tens of thousands of clones, 89% of them seen only once. The V and J genes are TRBV4-1 and TRBJ1-2; 7 bases fit TRBD1. The sample in question was CD4+ or CD8+ T cells sorted from blood, obtained in a trial of the OX40 agonist ivuxolimab. This receptor was taken from an adult with an advanced solid tumor such as melanoma, head and neck, liver or kidney cancer. The CDR3 coding sequence is TGCGCCAGCAGCCAATTCCAGGGGGGCACTAACTATGGCTACACCTTC. Translation gives CASSQFQGGTNYGYTF.